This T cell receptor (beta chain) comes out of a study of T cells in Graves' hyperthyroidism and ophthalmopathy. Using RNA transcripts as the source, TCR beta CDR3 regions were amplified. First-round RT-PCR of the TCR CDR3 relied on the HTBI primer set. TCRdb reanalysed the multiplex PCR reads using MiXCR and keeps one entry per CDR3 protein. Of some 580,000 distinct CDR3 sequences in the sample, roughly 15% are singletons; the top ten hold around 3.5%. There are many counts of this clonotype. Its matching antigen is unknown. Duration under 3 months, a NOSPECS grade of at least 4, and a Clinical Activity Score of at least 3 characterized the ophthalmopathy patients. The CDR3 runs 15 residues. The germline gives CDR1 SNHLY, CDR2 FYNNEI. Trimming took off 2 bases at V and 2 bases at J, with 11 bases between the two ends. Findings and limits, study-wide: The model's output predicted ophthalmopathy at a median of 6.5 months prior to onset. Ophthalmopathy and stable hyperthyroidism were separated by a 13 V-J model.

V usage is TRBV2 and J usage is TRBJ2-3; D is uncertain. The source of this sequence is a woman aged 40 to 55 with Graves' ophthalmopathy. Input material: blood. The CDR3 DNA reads TGTGCCAGCAGTGAATCTGGCCCTAACACAGATACGCAGTATTTT. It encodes CASSESGPNTDTQYF.